This TCR beta chain originates from a study of shared clonotypes between healthy human individuals. Germline CDR1 and CDR2: KGHSH and LQKENI. The J segment lost 1 base and the V segment lost 1 base, leaving 8 bases of the junction unmatched. The CDR3 sequence is 18 residues long. The protocol was immunoSEQ multiplex PCR, while the TCRdb copy is restricted to in-frame clones and leaves out a portion. Of around 2,000,000 clones in the sample, 90% to 95% were seen once. The clonotype originates from a man younger than 30 in good health. Sequenced input: naive CD4+ T cells sorted from blood. Subset denoted: CD45RA+ positively selected. The chain has TRBV18 and TRBJ1-1, with TRBD1 identical over 11 bases. The CDR3 region is CASSPQDRGRWGNTEAFF. CDR3 coding DNA: TGTGCCAGCTCACCACAGGACAGGGGGCGCTGGGGGAACACTGAAGCTTTCTTT.